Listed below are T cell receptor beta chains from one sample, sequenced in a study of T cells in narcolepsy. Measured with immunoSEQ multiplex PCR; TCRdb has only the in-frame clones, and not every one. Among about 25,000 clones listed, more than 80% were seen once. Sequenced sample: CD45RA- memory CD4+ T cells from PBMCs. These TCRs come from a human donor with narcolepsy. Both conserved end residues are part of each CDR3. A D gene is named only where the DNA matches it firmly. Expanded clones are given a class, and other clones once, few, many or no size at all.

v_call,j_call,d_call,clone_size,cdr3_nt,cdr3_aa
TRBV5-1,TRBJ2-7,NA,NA,TGCGCCAGCAGCTTGGCCTCAGGGCGGAGCTCCTACGAGCAGTACTTC,CASSLASGRSSYEQYF
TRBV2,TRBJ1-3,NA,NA,TGTGCCAGCAGTGTCAATGGGGGGGCGAGTGGAAACACCATATATTTT,CASSVNGGASGNTIYF
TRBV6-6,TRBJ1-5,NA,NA,TGTGCCAGCACTCCCCAGGGAGGGGCCGGGGCCGAGCCCCAGCATTTT,CASTPQGGAGAEPQHF
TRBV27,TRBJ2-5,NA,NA,TGTGCCAGCAGTTTGTGGGCTCGACAGGACCATCAAGAGACCCAGTACTTC,CASSLWARQDHQETQYF
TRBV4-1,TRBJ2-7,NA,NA,TGCGCCAGCAGCCAACCACAGGTCTCCTACGAGCAGTACTTC,CASSQPQVSYEQYF
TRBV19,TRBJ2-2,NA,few,TGTGCCAGTAAATCTCGGGGGTCTATAAACACCGGGGAGCTGTTTTTT,CASKSRGSINTGELFF
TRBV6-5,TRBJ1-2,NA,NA,TGTGCCAGCAGTTACTCGAGAACTAACTATGGCTACACCTTC,CASSYSRTNYGYTF
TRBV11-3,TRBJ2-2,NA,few,TGTGCCAGCAGCCCCCATGTTGCGGCCGCGAACACCGGGGAGCTGTTTTTT,CASSPHVAAANTGELFF
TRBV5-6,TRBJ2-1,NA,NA,TGTGCCAGCAGCTTGGTGAGTGAGCAGTTCTTC,CASSLVSEQFF
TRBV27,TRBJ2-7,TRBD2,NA,TGTGCCAGCAGTTATAGACTAGCGCCCTACGAGCAGTACTTC,CASSYRLAPYEQYF
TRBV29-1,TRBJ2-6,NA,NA,TGCAGCGTGGAAAGGACAGAAGATTCTGGGGCCAACGTCCTGACTTTC,CSVERTEDSGANVLTF
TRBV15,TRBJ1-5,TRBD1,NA,TGTGCCACCAGCAGACCTGGACAGGGTCCGGATCAGCCCCAGCATTTT,CATSRPGQGPDQPQHF
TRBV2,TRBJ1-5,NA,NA,TGTGCCAGCAGTGAAGCGCGGGGGGGAGGAGGTCAGCCCCAGCATTTT,CASSEARGGGGQPQHF
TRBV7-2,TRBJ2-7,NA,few,TGTGCCAGCAGCCCTTCCACGGGTAGCTCCTACGAGCAGTACTTC,CASSPSTGSSYEQYF
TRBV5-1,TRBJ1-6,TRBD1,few,TGCGCCAGCAGCTTCTCCGGGACAGGGGGCCTCTTAGGTTCACCCCTCCACTTT,CASSFSGTGGLLGSPLHF
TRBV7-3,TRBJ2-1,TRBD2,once,TGTGCCAGCAGCTTAACGGGAGGGACCTCTGCTGAGCAGTTCTTC,CASSLTGGTSAEQFF
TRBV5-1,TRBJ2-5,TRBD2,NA,TGCGCCAGCAGCCCTGTTCTAGCGGGAGGGCCCGAGACCCAGTACTTC,CASSPVLAGGPETQYF
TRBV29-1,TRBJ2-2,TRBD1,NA,TGCAGCGGGAACAGGGGCACCGGGGAGCTGTTTTTT,CSGNRGTGELFF
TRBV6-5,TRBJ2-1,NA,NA,TGTGCCAGCAGTTACTCGTTGGCCAATGAGCAGTTCTTC,CASSYSLANEQFF
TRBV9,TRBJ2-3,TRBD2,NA,TGTGCCAGCAGCGTCTACTCGGGACTAGCGGGAGCGTCGGATACGCAGTATTTT,CASSVYSGLAGASDTQYF
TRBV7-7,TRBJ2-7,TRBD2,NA,TGTGCCAGCAGCCCTGGACTAGCGGGAGCAGGCTACGAGCAGTACTTC,CASSPGLAGAGYEQYF
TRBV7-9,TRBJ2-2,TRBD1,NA,TGTGCCAGCAGCCTGCTGACAGGGGGCTACACCGGGGAGCTGTTTTTT,CASSLLTGGYTGELFF
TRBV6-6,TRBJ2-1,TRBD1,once,TGTGCCAGCAGTCGAACAGGGGGCTCCTACAATGAGCAGTTCTTC,CASSRTGGSYNEQFF
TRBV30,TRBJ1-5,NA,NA,TGTGCCTGGACGGGGGGCCCCAATCAGCCCCAGCATTTT,CAWTGGPNQPQHF
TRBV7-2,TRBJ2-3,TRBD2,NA,TGTGCCAGCACTACTTACCCGGGACTAGCGGGTCTAGATACGCAGTATTTT,CASTTYPGLAGLDTQYF
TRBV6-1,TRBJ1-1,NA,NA,TGTGCCAGCAGATACAGGAGTGAAGCTTTCTTT,CASRYRSEAFF
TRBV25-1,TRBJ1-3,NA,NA,TGTGCCAGCAGGGACTCATCGACTATTGGAAACACCATATATTTT,CASRDSSTIGNTIYF
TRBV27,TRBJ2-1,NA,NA,TGTGCCAGCAGTTTGGCGGGACTCAAAGGCAATGAGCAGTTCTTC,CASSLAGLKGNEQFF
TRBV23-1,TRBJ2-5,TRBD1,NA,TGCGCCAGCGGCCGGAGGGACAGGGGGCAAGAGACCCAGTACTTC,CASGRRDRGQETQYF
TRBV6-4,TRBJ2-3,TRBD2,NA,TGTGCCAGCAGTGACTTCGGGACTAGCTCGTCGGCAGATACGCAGTATTTT,CASSDFGTSSSADTQYF
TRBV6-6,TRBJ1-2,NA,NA,TGTGCCAGCAGTTACGGGGCCTCCTCCTGGGGTGGCTACACCTTC,CASSYGASSWGGYTF
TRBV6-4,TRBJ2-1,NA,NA,TGTGCCAGCAGCCCGGAGGACCACAATGAGCAGTTCTTC,CASSPEDHNEQFF
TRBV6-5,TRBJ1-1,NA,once,TGTGCCAGCAGTTACTCGAGGTCCGGTAACACTGAAGCTTTCTTT,CASSYSRSGNTEAFF
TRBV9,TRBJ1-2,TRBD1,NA,TGTGCCAGCAGCGCGTCGGGACAGTCTAACTATGGCTACACCTTC,CASSASGQSNYGYTF
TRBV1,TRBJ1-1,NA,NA,TGCACCAGCAGCCAAGATTCCTCTCTCCGTAAATTCAGGACAGGTATGAACACTGAAGCTTTCTTT,CTSSQDSSLRKFRTGMNTEAFF
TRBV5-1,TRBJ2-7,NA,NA,TGCGCCAGCAGCTTGGAGAGACAGAGCTACGAGCAGTACTTC,CASSLERQSYEQYF
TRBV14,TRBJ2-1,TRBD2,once,TGTGCCAGCAGCTTCCCGGGACTAGCAGGGTTTTACAATGAGCAGTTCTTC,CASSFPGLAGFYNEQFF
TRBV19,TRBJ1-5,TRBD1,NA,TGTGCCAGTACTCCGGACAGGGGGCTTATGCAGCCCCAGCATTTT,CASTPDRGLMQPQHF
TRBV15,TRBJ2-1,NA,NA,TGTGCCACCAGCAGAGATTTCTGGCAGTTCTTC,CATSRDFWQFF
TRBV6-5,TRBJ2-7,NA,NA,TGTGCCAGCATCCCGGAGCCGTCGGGGGAGCAGTACTTC,CASIPEPSGEQYF
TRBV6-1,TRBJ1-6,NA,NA,TGTGCCAGCAGTGATCAGGGGAGCTCACCCCTCCACTTT,CASSDQGSSPLHF
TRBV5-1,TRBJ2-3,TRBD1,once,TGCGCCAGCAGCTTGGGGGGACAGGGGAGTGGAGATACGCAGTATTTT,CASSLGGQGSGDTQYF
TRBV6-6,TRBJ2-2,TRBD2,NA,TGTGCCAGCAGCCGGCTAGCGGGAGGAAACACCGGGGAGCTGTTTTTT,CASSRLAGGNTGELFF
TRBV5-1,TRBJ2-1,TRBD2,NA,TGCGCCAGCAGCAGGGGACTAGCGGGAGGGGACAATGAGCAGTTCTTC,CASSRGLAGGDNEQFF
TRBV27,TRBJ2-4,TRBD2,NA,TGTGCCAGCAGGGGGACCGGGACTAGCGGGGGCAAAAACATTCAGTACTTC,CASRGTGTSGGKNIQYF
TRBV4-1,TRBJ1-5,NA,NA,TGCGCCAGCAGCCCAGCGGGGGGGGCGGTAGGTCAGCCCCAGCATTTT,CASSPAGGAVGQPQHF
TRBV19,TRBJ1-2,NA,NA,TGTGCCAGTAGTTTCGATCTGGGCTCGCGCTATGGCTACACCTTC,CASSFDLGSRYGYTF
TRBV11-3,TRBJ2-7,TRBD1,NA,TGTGCCAGCAGCTTAGGGCCGGGACAGGGATCCGAGCAGTACTTC,CASSLGPGQGSEQYF
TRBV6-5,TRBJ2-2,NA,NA,TGTGCCAGCAGTAGAGGCGGGGGCGTCGGGGAGCTGTTTTTT,CASSRGGGVGELFF
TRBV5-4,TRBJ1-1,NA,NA,TGTGCCAGCAGCGTGCCACGGGAGGGGACTGAAGCTTTCTTT,CASSVPREGTEAFF